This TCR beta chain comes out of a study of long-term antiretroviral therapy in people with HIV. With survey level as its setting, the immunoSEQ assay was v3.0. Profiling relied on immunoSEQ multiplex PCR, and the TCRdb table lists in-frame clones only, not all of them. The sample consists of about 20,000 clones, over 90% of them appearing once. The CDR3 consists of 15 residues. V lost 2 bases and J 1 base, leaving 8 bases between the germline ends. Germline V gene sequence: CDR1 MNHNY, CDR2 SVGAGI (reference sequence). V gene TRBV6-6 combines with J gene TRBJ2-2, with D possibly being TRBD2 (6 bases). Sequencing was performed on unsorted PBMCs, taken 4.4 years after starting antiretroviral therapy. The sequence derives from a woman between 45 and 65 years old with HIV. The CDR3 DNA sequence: TGTGCCAGCAGTTACGGGAGGAGGAACACCGGGGAGCTGTTTTTT. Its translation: CASSYGRRNTGELFF.